The sample holds a few counts of the clone carrying this T cell receptor beta chain. This entry belongs to a study of T cell responses to AZD1222 COVID-19 vaccine. Generated by immunoSEQ multiplex PCR, the TCRdb table keeps only in-frame clones and is missing some. This table holds 120,000 to 150,000 clones, roughly 87% found once. V lost 4 bases and J lost 3; bases outside the gene matches: 4. This CDR3 is built from 14 residues. Germline V gene data show CDR1 as SGHTA and CDR2 as FQGNSA. This specimen was peripheral blood, taken on day 0 of AZD1222 vaccination. This chain uses TRBV7-2 with TRBJ1-1; 8 nucleotides agree with TRBD1. This clonotype was obtained from an adult in good health. The DNA for the CDR3 is TGTGCCAGCAGCTGGACAGGGTTGGACACTGAAGCTTTCTTT. Protein product: CASSWTGLDTEAFF.